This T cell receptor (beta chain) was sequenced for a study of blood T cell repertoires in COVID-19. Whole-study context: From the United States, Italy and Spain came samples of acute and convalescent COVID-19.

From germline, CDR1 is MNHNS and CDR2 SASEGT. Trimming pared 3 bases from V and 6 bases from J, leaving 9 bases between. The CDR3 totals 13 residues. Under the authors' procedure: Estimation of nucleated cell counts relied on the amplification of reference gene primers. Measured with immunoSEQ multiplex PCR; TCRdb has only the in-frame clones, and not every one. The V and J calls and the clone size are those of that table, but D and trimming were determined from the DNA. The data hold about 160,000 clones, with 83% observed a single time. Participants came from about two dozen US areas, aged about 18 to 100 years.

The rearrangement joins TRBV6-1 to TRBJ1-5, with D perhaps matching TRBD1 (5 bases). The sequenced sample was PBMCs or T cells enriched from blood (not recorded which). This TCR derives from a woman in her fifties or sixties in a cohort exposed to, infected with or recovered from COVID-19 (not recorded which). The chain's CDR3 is CASSDQGGQPQHF. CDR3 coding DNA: TGTGCCAGCAGTGACCAGGGAGGTCAGCCCCAGCATTTT.